These 11 T cell receptor beta chains were all obtained from the same sample, sequenced in a study of cytomegalovirus exposure and HLA in healthy donors. Clones were sequenced by immunoSEQ multiplex PCR, and TCRdb holds only the in-frame ones, with some missing. The table lists roughly 86,000 clones, about 96% of them singletons, with 1.5% to 2% in the top ten. Sequenced sample: PBMCs. The receptors derive from a young man in good health and CMV-seropositive.

The genes are TRBV28 and TRBJ1-5; D not certain. The CDR3 extends over 14 amino acids. V was shortened by 7 bases and J by 5 bases, with 15 bases between the two germline ends. The germline V gene has CDR1 MDHEN and CDR2 SYDVKM. The CDR3 spells CASNQVASYQPQHF. In DNA, the CDR3 is TGTGCCAGCAATCAGGTGGCGAGTTATCAGCCCCAGCATTTT. The full variable domain, in which reference TRBV28 and TRBJ1-5 provide the parts outside the CDR3, is DVKVTQSSRYLVKRTGEKVFLECVQDMDHENMFWYRQDPGLGLRLIYFSYDVKMKEKGDIPEGYSVSREKKERFSLILESASTNQTSMYLCASNQVASYQPQHFGDGTRLSIL.

The chain recombines TRBV6-6 with TRBJ2-7; TRBD2 is a possible D gene (5 bases). There are 14 residues in the CDR3. The germline V gene has CDR1 MNHNY and CDR2 SVGAGI (reference sequence). V was shortened by 0 bases and J by 6 bases, with 12 bases between the two germline ends. The CDR3 nucleotides read TGTGCCAGCAGTTACTCCGGACTCAAGGGCGAGCAGTACTTC. This gives the protein CASSYSGLKGEQYF.

This chain uses TRBV30 with TRBJ1-1; D not certain. The CDR3 is 13 amino acids. V lost 5 bases and J lost 8, with 18 bases in between. Per germline, CDR1 GTSNPN and CDR2 SVGIG (reference sequence). CDR3: CAWCFRPGGEAFF. DNA for the CDR3: TGTGCCTGGTGCTTTCGGCCGGGTGGGGAAGCTTTCTTT.

The rearrangement joins TRBV6-6 to TRBJ2-2; D is unclear. CDR1 is MNHNY, CDR2 SVGAGI, per germline (reference sequence). V dropped 6 bases and J dropped 3 bases, with 5 bases sitting between them. The CDR3 contains 12 residues. CDR3 sequence reads: CASSSDTGELFF. The CDR3, as DNA: TGTGCCAGCAGCTCCGACACCGGGGAGCTGTTTTTT.

This rearrangement joins TRBV28 to TRBJ1-1, with D uncertain. The CDR3 spans 11 residues. Between the trimmed V and J ends, which lost 8 bases and 6 bases, there was a span of 10 bases. Germline-derived CDR1 and CDR2 are MDHEN and SYDVKM. CDR3: CASRRGAEAFF. CDR3 coding DNA: TGTGCCAGCCGCCGAGGTGCTGAAGCTTTCTTT.

The V gene is TRBV15, the J gene TRBJ2-1; 9 positions match TRBD2. V dropped 1 base and J dropped 9; count of bases not matched to a gene: 10. There are 16 residues in the CDR3. Germline V gene lookup returns CDR1 LNHNV and CDR2 YYDKDF (reference sequence). As DNA, the CDR3 is TGTGCCACCAGCAGAGTGGGTAGCGGGAGTGGCGGTGAGCAGTTCTTC. It yields the protein CATSRVGSGSGGEQFF.

This clone was detected once. The chain links TRBV4-1 to TRBJ1-5; 7 nucleotides agree with TRBD1. Germline V gene sequence: CDR1 MGHRA, CDR2 YSYEKL. Losses at the gene ends were 0 bases for V and 2 bases for J; bases not matched to a gene: 7. The CDR3 sequence is 17 residues long. The CDR3 bases are TGCGCCAGCAGCCAAGATCCGGGACAGCGGGGCAATCAGCCCCAGCATTTT. Its translation is CASSQDPGQRGNQPQHF.

V is TRBV30 and J is TRBJ1-1; D is unclear. There are 14 residues in the CDR3. V lost 1 base and J 0 bases, leaving 9 bases between the germline ends. From germline, CDR1 is GTSNPN and CDR2 SVGIG (reference sequence). CDR3 sequence reads: CAWSEERLNTEAFF. CDR3 DNA sequence: TGTGCCTGGAGTGAGGAGAGACTGAACACTGAAGCTTTCTTT.

The chain is built from TRBV12-1 and TRBJ2-3; TRBD2, as called in the table, went unchecked against the DNA. TRBV12-1 corresponds to a pseudogene. The CDR3 has 13 residues. CDR3 protein: CASETPREDTQYF. In nucleotides, the CDR3 is TGTGCCAGCGAGACCCCGAGGGAAGATACGCAGTATTTT.

The chain carries TRBV7-8 and TRBJ2-7, with D perhaps TRBD1 (5 bases). The germline V gene has CDR1 SGHVS and CDR2 FQNEAQ. Trimming took off 5 bases at V and 6 bases at J, with 26 bases between the two ends. This CDR3 is built from 17 residues. In DNA, the CDR3 is TGTGCCAGCAGCGCGACTTGGGGCTCCGGGCCCCGCCTCGAGCAGTACTTC. Translated, it gives CASSATWGSGPRLEQYF.

The chain combines TRBV5-1 with TRBJ2-7; 7 bases are a match to TRBD2. The CDR3 has 14 residues. Germline V gives CDR1 SGHRS, CDR2 YFSETQ. J was trimmed by 4 bases and V by 3 bases; bases with no gene match: 7. The CDR3 sequence is CASSSGSGKYEQYF. The CDR3 nucleotides are TGCGCCAGCAGCTCCGGCAGCGGGAAGTACGAGCAGTACTTC.